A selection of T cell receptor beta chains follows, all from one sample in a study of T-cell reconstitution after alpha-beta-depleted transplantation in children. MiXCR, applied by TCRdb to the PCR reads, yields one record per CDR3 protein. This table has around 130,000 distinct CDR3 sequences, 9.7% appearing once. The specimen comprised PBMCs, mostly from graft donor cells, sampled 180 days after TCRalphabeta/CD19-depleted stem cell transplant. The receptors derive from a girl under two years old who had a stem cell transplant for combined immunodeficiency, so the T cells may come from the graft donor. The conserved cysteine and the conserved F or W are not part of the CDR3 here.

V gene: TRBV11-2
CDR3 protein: ASSLVGGVETQY

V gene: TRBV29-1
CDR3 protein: SVEDGTGNTIY

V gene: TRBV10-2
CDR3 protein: ASSDPTSGGNEQY

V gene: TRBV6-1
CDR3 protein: ASSRPGLNEQF

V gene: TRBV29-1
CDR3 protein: STGAGQVSYEQY

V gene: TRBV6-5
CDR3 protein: ASRRQETQY

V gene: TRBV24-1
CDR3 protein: ATSQVNTGELF

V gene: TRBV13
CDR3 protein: ASSPWGDTQY

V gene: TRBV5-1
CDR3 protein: ASRSTGGGYEQY

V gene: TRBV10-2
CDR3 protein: ASSELGGARETQY

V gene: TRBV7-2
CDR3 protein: ASSLLYGQGNTEAF

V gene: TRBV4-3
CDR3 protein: ASSQDWWTSNNEQF

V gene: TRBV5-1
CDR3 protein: ASSNFLGRGSPGELF

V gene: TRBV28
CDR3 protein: ASKSSTDTQY

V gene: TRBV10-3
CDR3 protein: AISRQGREQY

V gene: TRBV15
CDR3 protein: ATSNHGNGAGANGLT

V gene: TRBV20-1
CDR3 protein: SARLTTSGNRI

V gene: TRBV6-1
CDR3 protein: ASGGTTNEKLF

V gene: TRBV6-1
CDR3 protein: TSGTHGAGELF

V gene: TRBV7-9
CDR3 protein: ASSLMGNEQY

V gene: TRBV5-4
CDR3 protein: ASSRGTGLNQPQH

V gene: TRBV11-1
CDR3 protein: ASSPRTSGESDTQY

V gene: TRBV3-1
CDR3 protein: ASSQVGTGEGEQY

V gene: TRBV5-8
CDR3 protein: ASSRDPVNYGYT

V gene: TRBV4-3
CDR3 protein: ASSHGTATYNEQF

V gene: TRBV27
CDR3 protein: ASSYIKVPNEQF

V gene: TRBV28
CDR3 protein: ASSSPGTSGGAWYEQY

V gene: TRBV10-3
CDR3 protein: AIRDRGWETQY

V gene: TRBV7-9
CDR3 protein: ASSSLQRDLHEQY

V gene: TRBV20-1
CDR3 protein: SARVSGSSYEQY

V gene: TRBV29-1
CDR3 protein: SVAKGQGPNQPQH

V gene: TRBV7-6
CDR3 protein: ASSLGQESYNEQF

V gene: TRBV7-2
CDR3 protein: ASSLPGTGLNEQF

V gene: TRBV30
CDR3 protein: AWSVRRPGELF

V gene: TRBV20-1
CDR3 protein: SARDPSGRWGGKDTQY

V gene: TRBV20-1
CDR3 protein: SAGTGLAGDTHNEQF

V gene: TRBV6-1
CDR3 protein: ASSKNRDRETQY

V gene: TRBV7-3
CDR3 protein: ASSLIGGIGETQY

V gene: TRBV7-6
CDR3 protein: ASSLADGLHRAETQY

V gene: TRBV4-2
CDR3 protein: ASSQAGGVSGTGTYEQY

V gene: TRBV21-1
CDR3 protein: ASRMPGPKIQDTQY

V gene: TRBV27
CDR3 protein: ASSLRGDEQY

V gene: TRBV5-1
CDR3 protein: ASSFLDSFYEQY

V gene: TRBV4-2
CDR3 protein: ASSHENTGDEQY

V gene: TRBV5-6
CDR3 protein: ASSFSGGSADTQY

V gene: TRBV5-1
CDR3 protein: ASSLREQPYEQY

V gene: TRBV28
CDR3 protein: ASSPLQKYNEQF

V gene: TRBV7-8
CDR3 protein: ASSPHMTASYEQY

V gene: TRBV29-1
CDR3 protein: SVLDRITDTQY

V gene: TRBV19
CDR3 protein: ASSTTGTGGEKLF